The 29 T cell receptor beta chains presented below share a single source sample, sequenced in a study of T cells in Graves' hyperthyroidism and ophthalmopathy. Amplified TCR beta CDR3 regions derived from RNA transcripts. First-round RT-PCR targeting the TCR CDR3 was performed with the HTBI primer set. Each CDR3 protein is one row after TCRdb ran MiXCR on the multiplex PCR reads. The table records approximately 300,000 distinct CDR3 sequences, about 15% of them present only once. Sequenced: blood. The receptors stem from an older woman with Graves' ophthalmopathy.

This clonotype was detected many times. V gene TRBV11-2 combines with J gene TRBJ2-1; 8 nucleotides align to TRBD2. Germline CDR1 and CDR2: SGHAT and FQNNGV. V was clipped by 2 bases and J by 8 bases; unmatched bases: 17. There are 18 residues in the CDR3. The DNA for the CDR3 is TGTGCCAGCAGCTTATCTCCCCTTAACGGGAGGGAACAAGATGAGCAGTTCTTC. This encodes CASSLSPLNGREQDEQFF.

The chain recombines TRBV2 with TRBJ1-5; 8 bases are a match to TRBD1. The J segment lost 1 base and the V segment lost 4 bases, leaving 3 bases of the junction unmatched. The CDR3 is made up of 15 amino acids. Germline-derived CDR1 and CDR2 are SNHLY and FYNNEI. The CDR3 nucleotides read TGTGCCAGCAGTGGGACAGGGTTGAGCAATCAGCCCCAGCATTTT. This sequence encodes CASSGTGLSNQPQHF.

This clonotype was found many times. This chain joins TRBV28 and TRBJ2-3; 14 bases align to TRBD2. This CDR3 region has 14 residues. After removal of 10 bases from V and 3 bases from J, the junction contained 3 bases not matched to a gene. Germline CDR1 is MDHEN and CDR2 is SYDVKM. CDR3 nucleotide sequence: TGTGCCACGGGACTAGCGGGAGCGACAGATACGCAGTATTTT. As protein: CATGLAGATDTQYF. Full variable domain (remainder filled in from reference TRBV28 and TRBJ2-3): DVKVTQSSRYLVKRTGEKVFLECVQDMDHENMFWYRQDPGLGLRLIYFSYDVKMKEKGDIPEGYSVSREKKERFSLILESASTNQTSMYLCATGLAGATDTQYFGPGTRLTVL.

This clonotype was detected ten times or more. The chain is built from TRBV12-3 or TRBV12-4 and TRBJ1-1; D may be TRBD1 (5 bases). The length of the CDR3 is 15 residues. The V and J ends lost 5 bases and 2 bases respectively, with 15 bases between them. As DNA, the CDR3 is TGTGCCAGCAGTCCTCTTGACGGGGCCAACACTGAAGCTTTCTTT. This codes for CASSPLDGANTEAFF.

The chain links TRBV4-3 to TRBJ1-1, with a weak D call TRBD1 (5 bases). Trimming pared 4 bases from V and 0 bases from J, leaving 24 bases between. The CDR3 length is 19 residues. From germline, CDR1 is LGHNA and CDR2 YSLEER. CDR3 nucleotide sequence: TGCGCCAGCAGCCGAACAACGCCGGGACTCACCCCTTTGAACACTGAAGCTTTCTTT. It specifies CASSRTTPGLTPLNTEAFF.

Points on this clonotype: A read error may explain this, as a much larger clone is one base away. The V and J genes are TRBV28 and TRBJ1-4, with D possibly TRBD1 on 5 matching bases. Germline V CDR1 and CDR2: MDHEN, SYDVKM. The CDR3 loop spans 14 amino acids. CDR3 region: CASSRQQDNEKPFF. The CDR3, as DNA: TGTGCCAGCAGCCGACAGCAGGATAATGAAAAACCGTTTTTT.

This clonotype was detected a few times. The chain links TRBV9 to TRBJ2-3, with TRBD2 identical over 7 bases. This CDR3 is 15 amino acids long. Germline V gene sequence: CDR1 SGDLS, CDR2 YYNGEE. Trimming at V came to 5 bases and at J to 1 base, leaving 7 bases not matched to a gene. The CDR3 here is CASSVGRGGTDTQYF. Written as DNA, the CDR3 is TGTGCCAGCAGTGTGGGCCGGGGGGGCACAGATACGCAGTATTTT.

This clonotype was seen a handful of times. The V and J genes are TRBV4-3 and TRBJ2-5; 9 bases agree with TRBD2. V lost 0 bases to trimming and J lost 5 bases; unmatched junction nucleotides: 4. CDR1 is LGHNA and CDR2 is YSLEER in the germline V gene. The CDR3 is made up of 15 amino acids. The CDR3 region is CASSQDRLAGETQYF. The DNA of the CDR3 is TGCGCCAGCAGCCAAGACAGGCTAGCGGGGGAGACCCAGTACTTC.

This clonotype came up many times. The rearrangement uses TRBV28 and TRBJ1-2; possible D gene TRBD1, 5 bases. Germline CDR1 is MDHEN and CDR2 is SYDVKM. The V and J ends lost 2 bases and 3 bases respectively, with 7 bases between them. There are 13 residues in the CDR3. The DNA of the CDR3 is TGTGCCAGCAGTTTAGGCAGGGACTATGGCTACACCTTC. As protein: CASSLGRDYGYTF.

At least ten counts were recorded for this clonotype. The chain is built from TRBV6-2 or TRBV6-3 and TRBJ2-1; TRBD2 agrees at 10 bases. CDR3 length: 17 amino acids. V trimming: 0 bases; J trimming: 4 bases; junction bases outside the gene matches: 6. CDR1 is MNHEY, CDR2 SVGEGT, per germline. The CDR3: CASSYSPTSGIYNEQFF. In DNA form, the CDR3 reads TGTGCCAGCAGTTACTCCCCCACTAGCGGGATTTACAATGAGCAGTTCTTC.

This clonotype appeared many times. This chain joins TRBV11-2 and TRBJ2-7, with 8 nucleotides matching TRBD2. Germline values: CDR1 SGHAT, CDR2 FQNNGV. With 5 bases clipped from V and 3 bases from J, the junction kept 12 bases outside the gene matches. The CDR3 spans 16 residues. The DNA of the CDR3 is TGTGCCAGCAGCCCCAGGCCCGGGGGGGCGAGCTACGAGCAGTACTTC. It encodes CASSPRPGGASYEQYF.

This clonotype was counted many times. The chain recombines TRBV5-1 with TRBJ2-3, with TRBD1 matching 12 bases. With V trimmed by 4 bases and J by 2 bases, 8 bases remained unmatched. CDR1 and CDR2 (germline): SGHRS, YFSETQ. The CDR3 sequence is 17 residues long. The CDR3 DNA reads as TGCGCCAGCAGCAAGGGACAGGGGGCGAGGAACACAGATACGCAGTATTTT. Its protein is CASSKGQGARNTDTQYF. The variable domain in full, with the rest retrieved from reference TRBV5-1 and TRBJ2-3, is KAGVTQTPRYLIKTRGQQVTLSCSPISGHRSVSWYQQTPGQGLQFLFEYFSETQRNKGNFPGRFSGRQFSNSRSEMNVSTLELGDSALYLCASSKGQGARNTDTQYFGPGTRLTVL.

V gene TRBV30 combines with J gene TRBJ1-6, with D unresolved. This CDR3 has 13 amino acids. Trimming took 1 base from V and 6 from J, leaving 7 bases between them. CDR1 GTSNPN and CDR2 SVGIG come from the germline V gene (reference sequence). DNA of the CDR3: TGTGCCTGGAGTGAGGCATCTAATTCACCCCTCCACTTT. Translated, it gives CAWSEASNSPLHF.

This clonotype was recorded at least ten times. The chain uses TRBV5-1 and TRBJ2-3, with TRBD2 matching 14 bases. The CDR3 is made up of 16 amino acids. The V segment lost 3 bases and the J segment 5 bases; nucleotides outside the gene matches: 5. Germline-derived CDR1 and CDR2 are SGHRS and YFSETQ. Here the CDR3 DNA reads TGCGCCAGCAGCTCCGGACTAGCGGGAGGAATAGATACGCAGTATTTT. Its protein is CASSSGLAGGIDTQYF.

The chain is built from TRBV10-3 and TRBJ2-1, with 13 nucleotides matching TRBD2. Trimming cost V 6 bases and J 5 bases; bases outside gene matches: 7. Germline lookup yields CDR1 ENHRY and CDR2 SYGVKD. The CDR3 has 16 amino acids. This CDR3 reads CAIRSQLAGGDNEQFF. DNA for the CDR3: TGTGCCATCAGGAGCCAACTAGCGGGGGGGGACAATGAGCAGTTCTTC.

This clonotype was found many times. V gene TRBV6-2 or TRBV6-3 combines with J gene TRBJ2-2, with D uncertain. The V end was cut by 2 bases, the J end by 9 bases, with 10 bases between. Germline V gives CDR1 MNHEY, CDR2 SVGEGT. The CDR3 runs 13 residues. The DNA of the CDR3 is TGTGCCAGCAGTTACCCGAACGTTAGGGAGCTGTTTTTT. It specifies CASSYPNVRELFF.

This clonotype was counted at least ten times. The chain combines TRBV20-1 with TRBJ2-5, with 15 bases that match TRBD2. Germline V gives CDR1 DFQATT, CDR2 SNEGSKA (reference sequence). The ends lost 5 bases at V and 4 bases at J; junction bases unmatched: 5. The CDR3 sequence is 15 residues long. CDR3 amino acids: CSAQKGLAGGETQYF. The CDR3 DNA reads TGCAGTGCTCAGAAGGGACTAGCGGGAGGAGAGACCCAGTACTTC.

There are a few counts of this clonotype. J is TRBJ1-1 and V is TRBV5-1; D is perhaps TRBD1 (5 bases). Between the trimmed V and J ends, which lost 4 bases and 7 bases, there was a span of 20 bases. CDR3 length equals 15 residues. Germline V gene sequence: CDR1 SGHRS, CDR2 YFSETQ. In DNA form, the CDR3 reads TGCGCCAGCAGCCCCCTGGAAAGCAGGGCCAATGAAGCTTTCTTT. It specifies CASSPLESRANEAFF.

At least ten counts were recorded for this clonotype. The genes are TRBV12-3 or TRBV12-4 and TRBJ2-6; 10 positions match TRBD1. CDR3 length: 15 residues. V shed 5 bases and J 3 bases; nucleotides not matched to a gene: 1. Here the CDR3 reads CASSDRGLGANVLTF. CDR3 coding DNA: TGTGCCAGCAGTGACAGGGGGCTTGGGGCCAACGTCCTGACTTTC.

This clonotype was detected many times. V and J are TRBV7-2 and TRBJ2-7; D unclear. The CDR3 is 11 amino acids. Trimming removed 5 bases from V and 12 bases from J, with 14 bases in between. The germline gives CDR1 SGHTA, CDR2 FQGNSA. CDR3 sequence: CASSQDLWPYF. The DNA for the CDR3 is TGTGCCAGCAGCCAAGACCTATGGCCGTACTTC.

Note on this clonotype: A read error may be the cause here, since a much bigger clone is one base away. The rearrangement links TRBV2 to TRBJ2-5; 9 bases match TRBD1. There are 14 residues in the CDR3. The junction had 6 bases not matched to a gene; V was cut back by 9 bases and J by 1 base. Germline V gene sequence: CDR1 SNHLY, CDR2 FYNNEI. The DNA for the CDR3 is TGTGCCAGTCGGGACAGGGAGATCCAAGAGACCCAGTACTTC. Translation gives CASRDREIQETQYF.

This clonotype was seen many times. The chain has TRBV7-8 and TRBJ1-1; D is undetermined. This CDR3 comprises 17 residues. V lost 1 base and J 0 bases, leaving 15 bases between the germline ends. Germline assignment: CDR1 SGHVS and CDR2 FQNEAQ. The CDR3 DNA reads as TGTGCCAGCAGCTTAGTTTTGGATTGGAAAATGAACACTGAAGCTTTCTTT. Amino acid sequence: CASSLVLDWKMNTEAFF.

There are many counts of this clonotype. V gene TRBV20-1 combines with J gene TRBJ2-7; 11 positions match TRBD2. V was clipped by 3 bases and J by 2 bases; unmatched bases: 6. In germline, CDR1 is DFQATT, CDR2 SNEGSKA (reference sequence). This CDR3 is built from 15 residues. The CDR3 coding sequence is TGCAGTGCTAGTGGGGGACTAGCGGTCGCCTACGAGCAGTACTTC. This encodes CSASGGLAVAYEQYF.

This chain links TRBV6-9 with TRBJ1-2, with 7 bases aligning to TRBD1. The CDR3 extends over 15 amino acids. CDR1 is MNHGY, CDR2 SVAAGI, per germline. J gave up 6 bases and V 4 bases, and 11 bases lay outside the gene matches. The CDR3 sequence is CASSSVAGGGNGYTF. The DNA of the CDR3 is TGTGCCAGCAGTTCGGTGGCAGGGGGAGGAAATGGCTACACCTTC.

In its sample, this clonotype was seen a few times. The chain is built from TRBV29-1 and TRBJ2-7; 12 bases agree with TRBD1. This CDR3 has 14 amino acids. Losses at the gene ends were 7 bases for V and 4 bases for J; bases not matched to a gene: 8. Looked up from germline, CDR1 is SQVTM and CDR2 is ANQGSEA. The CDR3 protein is CSAIGTGGGYEQYF. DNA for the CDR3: TGCAGCGCGATCGGGACAGGGGGCGGGTACGAGCAGTACTTC.

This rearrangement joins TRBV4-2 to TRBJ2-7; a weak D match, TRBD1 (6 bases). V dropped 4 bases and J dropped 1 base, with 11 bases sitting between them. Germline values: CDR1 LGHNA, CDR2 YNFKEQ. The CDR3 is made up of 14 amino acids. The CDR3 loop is CASSPGTQSYEQYF. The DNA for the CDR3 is TGTGCCAGCAGCCCCGGGACACAGTCCTACGAGCAGTACTTC.

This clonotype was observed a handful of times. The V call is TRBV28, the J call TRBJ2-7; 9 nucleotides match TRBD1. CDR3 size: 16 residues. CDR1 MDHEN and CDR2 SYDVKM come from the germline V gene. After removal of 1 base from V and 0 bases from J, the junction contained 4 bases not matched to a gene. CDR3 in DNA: TGTGCCAGCAGTTTATTCGGGGACAGGGACTCCTACGAGCAGTACTTC. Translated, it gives CASSLFGDRDSYEQYF.

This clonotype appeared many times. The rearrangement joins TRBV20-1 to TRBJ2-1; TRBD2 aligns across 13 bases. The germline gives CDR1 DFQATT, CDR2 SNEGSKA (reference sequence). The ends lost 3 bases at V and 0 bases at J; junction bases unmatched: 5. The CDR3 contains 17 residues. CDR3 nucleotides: TGCAGTGCTAGGGGGACTAGCGGGACTAGCTCCTACAATGAGCAGTTCTTC. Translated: CSARGTSGTSSYNEQFF.

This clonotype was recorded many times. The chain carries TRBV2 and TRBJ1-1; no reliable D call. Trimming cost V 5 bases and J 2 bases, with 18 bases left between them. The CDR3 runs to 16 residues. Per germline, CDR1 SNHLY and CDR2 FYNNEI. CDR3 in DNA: TGTGCCAGCAGTCTGGACGGGGATTCATACAACACTGAAGCTTTCTTT. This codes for CASSLDGDSYNTEAFF.